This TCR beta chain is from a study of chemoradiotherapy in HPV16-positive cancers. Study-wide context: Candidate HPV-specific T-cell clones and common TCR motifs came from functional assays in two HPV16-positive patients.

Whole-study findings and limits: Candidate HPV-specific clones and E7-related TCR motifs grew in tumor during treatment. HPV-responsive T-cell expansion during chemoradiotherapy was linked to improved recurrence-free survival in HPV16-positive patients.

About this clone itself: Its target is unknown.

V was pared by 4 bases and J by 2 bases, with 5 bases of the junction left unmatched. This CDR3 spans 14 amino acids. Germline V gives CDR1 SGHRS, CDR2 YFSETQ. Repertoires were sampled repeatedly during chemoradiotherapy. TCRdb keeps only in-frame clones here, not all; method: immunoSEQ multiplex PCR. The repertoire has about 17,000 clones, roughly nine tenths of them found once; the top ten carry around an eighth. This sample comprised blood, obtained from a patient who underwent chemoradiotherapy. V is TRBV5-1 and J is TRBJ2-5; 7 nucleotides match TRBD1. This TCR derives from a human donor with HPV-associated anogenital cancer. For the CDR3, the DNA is TGCGCCAGCAGCGCCTTGGGACAGCAAGAGACCCAGTACTTC. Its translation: CASSALGQQETQYF.